These T cell receptor beta chains were read from a single sample in a study of T-cell memory formation after mild COVID-19. One entry per CDR3 protein results from TCRdb running MiXCR on the 5' RACE reads. The sample contains about 270,000 distinct CDR3 sequences, 15% to 20% of which appear only once. The specimen was PBMCs or a T cell subset sorted from them (not recorded which). The origin of the receptors is a man aged 18 to 29 who had mild COVID-19 (a few samples of this study predate the infection). Cell type and time point are not known. Both conserved end residues are part of each CDR3. D genes are given only for firm matches. Clone size is stated in some rows and not others, as once, few, many or a class when expanded.

d_call	v_call	clone_size	j_call	cdr3_aa	cdr3_nt
TRBD1	TRBV28	-	TRBJ1-5	CASSFEGQGAFNQPQHF	TGTGCCAGCAGTTTTGAGGGACAGGGGGCGTTCAATCAGCCCCAGCATTTT
-	TRBV7-2	few	TRBJ2-7	CASSLGTAMGYEQYF	TGTGCCAGCAGCTTAGGGACAGCCATGGGCTACGAGCAGTACTTC
TRBD1	TRBV6-5	-	TRBJ2-5	CASTTGQGTQETQYF	TGTGCCAGCACCACGGGACAGGGGACTCAAGAGACCCAGTACTTC
TRBD1	TRBV4-1	many	TRBJ1-6	CASSPAPGQGYPSPLHF	TGCGCCAGCAGCCCAGCCCCGGGACAGGGGTATCCGTCACCCCTCCACTTT
TRBD1	TRBV7-9	once	TRBJ2-3	CASRRNGQGLEDTQYF	TGTGCCAGCAGGCGGAACGGACAGGGGCTCGAGGATACGCAGTATTTT
-	TRBV20-1	few	TRBJ2-3	CSARDLGRGGTDTQYF	TGCAGTGCTAGAGATTTAGGCAGGGGGGGCACAGATACGCAGTATTTT
-	TRBV5-1	many	TRBJ2-3	CASSLVGGDTQYF	TGCGCCAGCAGCTTGGTAGGTGGAGATACGCAGTATTTT
TRBD2	TRBV4-2	-	TRBJ2-7	CASSQGGLAGFYEQYF	TGTGCCAGCAGCCAAGGTGGCCTAGCGGGGTTCTACGAGCAGTACTTC
TRBD2	TRBV12-3/TRBV12-4	few	TRBJ2-2	CASSSTSVAGELFF	TGTGCCAGCAGTTCGACTAGCGTTGCCGGGGAGCTGTTTTTT
-	TRBV3-1	few	TRBJ1-5	CASSSQDSNQPQHF	TGTGCCAGCAGTTCACAGGATAGCAATCAGCCCCAGCATTTT
-	TRBV20-1	few	TRBJ1-2	CSATPPGFYGYTF	TGCAGTGCTACCCCACCAGGTTTCTATGGCTACACCTTC
-	TRBV15	-	TRBJ2-5	CATNDRDVLQETQYF	TGTGCCACCAATGACCGGGACGTGCTGCAAGAGACCCAGTACTTC
-	TRBV20-1	few	TRBJ2-5	CSARDTGWETQYF	TGCAGTGCTAGAGATACAGGGTGGGAGACCCAGTACTTC
TRBD1	TRBV18	-	TRBJ1-6	CASSKNPGGYNSPLHF	TGTGCCAGCTCGAAAAACCCAGGGGGCTATAATTCACCCCTCCACTTT
TRBD2	TRBV4-1	-	TRBJ2-7	CASSRSPGGLSYEQYF	TGCGCCAGCAGCCGGTCCCCGGGGGGGCTTTCCTACGAGCAGTACTTC
TRBD1	TRBV27	few	TRBJ1-6	CASSAGQGTYNSPLHF	TGTGCCAGCAGTGCAGGACAGGGGACCTATAATTCACCCCTCCACTTT
TRBD1	TRBV5-4	many	TRBJ2-2	CASSLVEGAFGELFF	TGTGCCAGCAGCTTGGTTGAGGGGGCATTCGGGGAGCTGTTTTTT
-	TRBV5-1	few	TRBJ2-3	CASSLALRGRGSTDTQYF	TGCGCCAGCAGCTTGGCTCTCCGGGGGCGGGGGAGCACAGATACGCAGTATTTT
-	TRBV5-1	many	TRBJ2-7	CASSPKGTTRQYF	TGCGCCAGCAGCCCTAAGGGTACTACGAGGCAGTACTTC
-	TRBV7-2	-	TRBJ2-5	CASSSDRGGETQYF	TGTGCCAGCAGCTCTGACAGGGGAGGGGAGACCCAGTACTTC
-	TRBV12-3/TRBV12-4	few	TRBJ2-5	CASSSQASETQYF	TGTGCCAGCAGTTCCCAGGCGTCGGAGACCCAGTACTTC
TRBD2	TRBV9	-	TRBJ2-3	CASSVGRGAARSTDTQYF	TGTGCCAGCAGCGTGGGGCGGGGGGCCGCCCGTAGCACAGATACGCAGTATTTT
-	TRBV7-9	-	TRBJ2-3	CASSLGDTYTDTQYF	TGTGCCAGCAGCTTAGGGGACACGTACACAGATACGCAGTATTTT